This TCR beta chain originates from a study of blood T cell repertoires in COVID-19. Overall study context: Sample material is recorded as cDNA or gDNA derived from T cells, B-cell-depleted T cells, or PBMCs.

The authors' processing: Reference gene primers were amplified, and this amplification served to estimate nucleated cell counts. The table came from immunoSEQ multiplex PCR; TCRdb's copy has only in-frame clones and leaves some out. V and J calls and clone size are copied from that table; D and trimming were computed from the DNA. The repertoire holds tens of thousands of clones, with around 77% as singletons. Germline-derived CDR1 and CDR2 are GTSNPN and SVGIG (reference sequence). The CDR3 loop spans 14 amino acids. V gave up 4 bases and J gave up 1 base, with 13 bases separating them. The sequenced sample consisted of peripheral blood. This sequence originates from a woman over 75 with acute or convalescent COVID-19. The chain uses TRBV30 and TRBJ1-1; D remains unclear. Here the CDR3 reads CAWTFGEGNTEAFF. The CDR3 DNA is TGTGCCTGGACCTTCGGGGAGGGGAACACTGAAGCTTTCTTT.